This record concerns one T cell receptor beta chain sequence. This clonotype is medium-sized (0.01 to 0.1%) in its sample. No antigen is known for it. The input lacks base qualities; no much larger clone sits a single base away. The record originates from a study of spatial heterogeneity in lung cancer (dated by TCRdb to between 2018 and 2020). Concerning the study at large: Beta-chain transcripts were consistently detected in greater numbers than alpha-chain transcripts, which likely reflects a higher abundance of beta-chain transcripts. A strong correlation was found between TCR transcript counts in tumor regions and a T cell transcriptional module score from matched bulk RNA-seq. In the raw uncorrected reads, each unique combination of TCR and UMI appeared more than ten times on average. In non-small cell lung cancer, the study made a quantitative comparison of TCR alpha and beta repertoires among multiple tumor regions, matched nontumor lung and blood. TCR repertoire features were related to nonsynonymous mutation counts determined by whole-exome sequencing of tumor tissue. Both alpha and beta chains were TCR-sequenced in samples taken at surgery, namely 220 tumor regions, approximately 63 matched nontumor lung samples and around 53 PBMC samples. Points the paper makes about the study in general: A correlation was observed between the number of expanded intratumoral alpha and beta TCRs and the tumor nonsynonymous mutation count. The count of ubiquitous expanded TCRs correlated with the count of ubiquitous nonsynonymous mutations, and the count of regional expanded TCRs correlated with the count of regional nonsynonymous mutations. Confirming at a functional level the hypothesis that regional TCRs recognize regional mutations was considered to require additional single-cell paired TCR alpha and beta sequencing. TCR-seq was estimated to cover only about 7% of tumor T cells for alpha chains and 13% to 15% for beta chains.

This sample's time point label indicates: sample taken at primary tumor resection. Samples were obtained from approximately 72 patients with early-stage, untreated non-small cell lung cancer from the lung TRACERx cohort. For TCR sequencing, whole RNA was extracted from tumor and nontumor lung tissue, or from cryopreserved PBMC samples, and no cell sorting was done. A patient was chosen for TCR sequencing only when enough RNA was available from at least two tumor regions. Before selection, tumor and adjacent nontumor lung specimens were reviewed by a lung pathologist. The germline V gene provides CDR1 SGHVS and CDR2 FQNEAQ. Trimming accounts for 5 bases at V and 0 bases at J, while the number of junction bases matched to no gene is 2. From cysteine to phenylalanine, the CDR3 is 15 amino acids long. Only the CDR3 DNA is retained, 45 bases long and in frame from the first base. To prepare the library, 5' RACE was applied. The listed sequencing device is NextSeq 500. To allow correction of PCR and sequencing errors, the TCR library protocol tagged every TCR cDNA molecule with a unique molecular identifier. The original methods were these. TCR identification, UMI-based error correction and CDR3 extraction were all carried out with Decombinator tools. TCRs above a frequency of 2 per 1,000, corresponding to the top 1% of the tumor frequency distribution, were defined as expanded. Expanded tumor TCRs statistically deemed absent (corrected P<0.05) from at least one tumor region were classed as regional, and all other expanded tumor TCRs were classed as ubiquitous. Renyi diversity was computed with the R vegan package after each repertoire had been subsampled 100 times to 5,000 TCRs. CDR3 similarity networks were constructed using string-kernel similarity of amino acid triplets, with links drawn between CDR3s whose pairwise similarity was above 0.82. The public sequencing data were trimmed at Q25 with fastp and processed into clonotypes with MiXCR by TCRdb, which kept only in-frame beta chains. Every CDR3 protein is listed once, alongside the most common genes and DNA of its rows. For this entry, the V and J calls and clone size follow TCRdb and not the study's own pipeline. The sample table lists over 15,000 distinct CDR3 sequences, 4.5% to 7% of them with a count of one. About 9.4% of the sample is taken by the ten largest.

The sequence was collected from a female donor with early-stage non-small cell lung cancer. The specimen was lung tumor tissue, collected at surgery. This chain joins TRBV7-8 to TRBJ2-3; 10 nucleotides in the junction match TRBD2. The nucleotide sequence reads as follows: TGTGCCAGCAGCACACTAGCGGGAAGCACAGATACGCAGTATTTT. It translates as CASSTLAGSTDTQYF.